These 2 T cell receptor beta chains were all obtained from the same sample, sequenced in a study of blood T cell repertoires in COVID-19. TCRdb's copy holds only in-frame clones and misses some; the assay was immunoSEQ multiplex PCR. Here the sample spans 350,000 to 400,000 clones, more than 75% being singletons. What was sequenced was PBMCs or T cells enriched from blood (not recorded which). The receptor source for this set is a woman aged 18-29 years who had recovered from COVID-19.

This chain links TRBV3-1 (or the pseudogene TRBV3-2) with TRBJ2-5, with 10 bases fitting TRBD1. Germline values: CDR1 LGHDT, CDR2 YNNKEL (reference sequence). J lost 3 bases, V lost 10 bases, and 5 bases had no gene match. The CDR3 covers 13 residues. In DNA form, the CDR3 reads TGTGCCATCAAGGACAGGGGGGAAGAGACCCAGTACTTC. Amino acids: CAIKDRGEETQYF.

A few counts support this clone. CDR3 bases: TGTGCCAGTAGTATCCCCGGTCGGACAGCTAGTGGCTACACCTTC. This translates into CASSIPGRTASGYTF. This sequence joins TRBV19 and TRBJ1-2, with D possibly matching TRBD1 (6 bases). The CDR3 consists of 15 residues. The V end was cut by 3 bases, the J end by 7 bases, with 18 bases between. The germline V gene has CDR1 LNHDA and CDR2 SQIVND (reference sequence).